A single sample gave rise to the 9 T cell receptor beta chains below, sequenced in a study of control samples from healthy donors and cancer patients (dated by TCRdb to 2018 to 2020). Libraries were made using the immunoSEQ multiplex PCR assay. TCRdb holds this immuneACCESS table with in-frame rearrangements only. Some clones are missing; in checked studies, unresolved V genes explain under half, and the rest has no known cause. The sample records around 200,000 clones, approximately 92% of which are singletons. Roughly 1.5% of the sample is taken by the ten largest. Sequenced sample: blood. Receptors were obtained from a man between 18 and 29 years old in good health.

This chain links TRBV5-1 with TRBJ1-3; 9 nucleotides agree with TRBD1. The ends lost 4 bases at V and 4 bases at J; junction bases unmatched: 9. Germline CDR1 reads SGHRS; CDR2 reads YFSETQ. CDR3 length: 16 amino acids. CDR3 sequence reads: CASSPGTGSGGNTIYF. The CDR3 DNA reads as TGCGCCAGCAGCCCGGGGACAGGGTCAGGAGGAAACACCATATATTTT.

The chain couples TRBV6-5 to TRBJ1-1; D is unclear. V lost 6 bases and J lost 4, with 6 bases in between. CDR1 MNHEY and CDR2 SVGAGI come from the germline V gene. The CDR3 length is 11 residues. The CDR3 here is CASRAGTEAFF. As DNA, the CDR3 is TGTGCCAGCAGGGCAGGCACTGAAGCTTTCTTT.

The V gene is TRBV24-1, the J gene TRBJ2-1; D is uncertain. Trimming removed 0 bases at V and 7 bases at J, with 6 bases between. Germline V CDR1 and CDR2: KGHDR, SFDVKD. This CDR3 is built from 13 residues. The CDR3 protein is CATSDLEKNEQFF. The CDR3 nucleotides are TGTGCCACCAGTGATTTGGAGAAGAATGAGCAGTTCTTC.

V gene TRBV2 combines with J gene TRBJ2-7, with TRBD2 matching over 9 bases. The CDR3 is made up of 13 amino acids. Trimming at V came to 4 bases and at J to 8 bases, leaving 6 bases not matched to a gene. Germline V lookup: CDR1 SNHLY, CDR2 FYNNEI. CDR3 region: CASSVGLAYKQYF. CDR3 coding DNA: TGTGCCAGCAGTGTGGGACTAGCTTATAAGCAGTACTTC.

The rearrangement uses TRBV6-5 and TRBJ1-2, with 9 bases that match TRBD1. The trim removed 10 bases at V and 2 bases at J, leaving 5 bases unmatched. The CDR3 covers 13 residues. Germline-derived CDR1 and CDR2 are MNHEY and SVGAGI. The CDR3 sequence is CATRDRENYGYTF. DNA of the CDR3: TGTGCCACAAGGGACAGGGAAAACTATGGCTACACCTTC.

This rearrangement joins TRBV9 to TRBJ2-7; perhaps D is TRBD1 or TRBD2 (5 bases each). The V gene lost 3 bases and the J gene lost 1 base, with 17 bases spanning the gap. CDR3 length equals 16 residues. Germline V gives CDR1 SGDLS, CDR2 YYNGEE. The CDR3, as DNA: TGTGCCAGCAGCGCGAACTCGCAGGGAGTTTCCTACGAGCAGTACTTC. Translating gives CASSANSQGVSYEQYF.

This clone was observed a few times. This chain joins TRBV5-1 and TRBJ1-5; 9 bases match TRBD1. Germline values: CDR1 SGHRS, CDR2 YFSETQ. After removal of 2 bases from V and 0 bases from J, the junction contained 6 bases not matched to a gene. This CDR3 contains 17 residues. The CDR3 bases are TGCGCCAGCAGCTTATCCCCGGGACAGGGTAGCAATCAGCCCCAGCATTTT. It encodes CASSLSPGQGSNQPQHF.

The chain has TRBV2 and TRBJ1-2; tentatively, D is TRBD1 (5 bases). Trimming stripped 9 bases from V and 6 bases from J, with 23 bases between. The CDR3 is 15 residues long. Germline values: CDR1 SNHLY, CDR2 FYNNEI. CDR3 nucleotides: TGTGCCAGAAGAAAGGGACGAGCAAAGGAGAATGGCTACACCTTC. It translates to CARRKGRAKENGYTF.

This clone was seen a single time. The CDR3 sequence is CASRGRRYEAFF. CDR3 sequence (DNA): TGTGCCAGCCGGGGGCGGAGATACGAAGCTTTCTTT. The genes are TRBV2 and TRBJ1-1; perhaps TRBD1 as D (6 bases). Trimming stripped 8 bases from V and 8 bases from J, with 15 bases between. Per the germline V gene, CDR1 is SNHLY and CDR2 is FYNNEI. The CDR3 loop spans 12 amino acids.